Shown below are 4 T cell receptor beta chains from a single sample sequenced in a study of regulatory and conventional T cells in RAG deficiency. Genomic DNA came from blood conventional CD4+ T cells gated CD25-low CD127-high. Clones were sequenced by immunoSEQ multiplex PCR, and TCRdb holds only the in-frame ones, with some missing. The data contain approximately 48,000 clones, approximately 90% of them singletons. These records were also assigned to another study, of regulatory T cells. That report adds: Primers: 52 TRBV forward and 13 TRBJ reverse.

Sequencing input: CD4+ effector T cells sorted from blood. These receptors came from a human donor in good health.

V is TRBV5-1 and J is TRBJ2-3; D is uncertain. This CDR3 has 12 residues. In germline, CDR1 is SGHRS, CDR2 YFSETQ. Trimming left V 4 bases short and J 5 bases short, with 8 bases between. The CDR3 DNA is TGCGCCAGCAGCCTTACTCTAGATACGCAGTATTTT. Its translation is CASSLTLDTQYF.

The chain combines TRBV5-1 with TRBJ2-7, with D possibly being TRBD1 (6 bases). This CDR3 spans 14 amino acids. Germline CDR1 and CDR2: SGHRS and YFSETQ. Trimming cost V 4 bases and J 0 bases, with 11 bases left between them. This chain's CDR3 is CASSRDRTSYEQYF. The CDR3 nucleotides are TGCGCCAGCAGCCGCGACAGGACCTCCTACGAGCAGTACTTC.

The CDR3 reads CASSQDLPSSNQPQHF. The DNA for the CDR3 is TGCGCCAGCAGCCAAGATCTCCCTTCGAGCAATCAGCCCCAGCATTTT. The rearrangement uses TRBV4-1 and TRBJ1-5; D gene uncertain. The germline V gene encodes CDR1 MGHRA and CDR2 YSYEKL. The length of the CDR3 is 16 residues. V was cut by 0 bases and J by 1 base, with 10 bases left in between.

In this sample, this clone turned up a few times. The gene calls are TRBV7-9 and TRBJ2-7; D is perhaps TRBD2 (5 bases). The CDR3 is 17 amino acids. CDR1 SEHNR and CDR2 FQNEAQ come from the germline V gene (reference sequence). V was shortened by 3 bases and J by 0 bases, with 18 bases between the two germline ends. The CDR3 DNA follows: TGTGCCAGCAGCTTCCGGACTCCCGACGGGCCCTCCTACGAGCAGTACTTC. Its protein is CASSFRTPDGPSYEQYF.